Below, 21 T cell receptor beta chains from the same sample are listed, as sequenced in a study of metastatic and nonmetastatic thyroid tumors. No treatment had been given to any patient before thyroid surgery. With MiXCR, TCRdb reprocessed the PCR reads. The data show about 21,000 clones, about a quarter seen once. Sequenced input: blood. These receptors all stem from a female donor with papillary thyroid cancer or a benign thyroid nodule (not recorded which). Some clones in this sample may be carry-over from other donors' samples.

This clone has ten or more counts. The chain links TRBV7-2 to TRBJ1-5; perhaps TRBD1 as D (5 bases). The germline gives CDR1 SGHTA, CDR2 FQGNSA. V was trimmed by 8 bases and J by 5 bases, leaving 10 bases between them. CDR3 length: 12 residues. The CDR3 here is CASGRGDQPQHF. The DNA for the CDR3 is TGTGCCAGCGGGAGAGGGGATCAGCCCCAGCATTTT.

This clone was detected ten times or more. This chain links TRBV7-2 with TRBJ2-3, with 9 bases identical to TRBD2. The CDR3 spans 15 residues. Germline CDR1 and CDR2: SGHTA and FQGNSA. V gave up 0 bases and J gave up 6 bases; unmatched junction bases: 4. In DNA form, the CDR3 reads TGTGCCAGCAGCTTAGCCGCAAGCGGGGGGGATACGCAGTATTTT. Its translation: CASSLAASGGDTQYF.

This clone was detected many times. The chain is built from TRBV3-1 and TRBJ1-5; unclear D gene. CDR1 and CDR2 from the germline V gene are LGHDT and YNNKEL (reference sequence). The CDR3 has 16 amino acids. V dropped 7 bases and J dropped 0 bases, with 16 bases sitting between them. The CDR3, as DNA: TGTGCCAGCATCCCGCGAGGGCCAAATAGCAATCAGCCCCAGCATTTT. Translation: CASIPRGPNSNQPQHF. Full variable domain (outside the CDR3, taken from reference TRBV3-1 and TRBJ1-5): DTAVSQTPKYLVTQMGNDKSIKCEQNLGHDTMYWYKQDSKKFLKIMFSYNNKELIINETVPNRFSPKSPDKAHLNLHINSLELGDSAVYFCASIPRGPNSNQPQHFGDGTRLSIL.

About this clone itself: One junction end disagrees with the germline gene, perhaps due to a read error. This sequence joins TRBV7-8 and TRBJ1-1, with D tentatively TRBD1 (5 bases). The germline V gene has CDR1 SGHVS and CDR2 FQNEAQ. This CDR3 is 16 amino acids long. The CDR3 DNA reads as TGTGCCAGCATCTTAGCCCGGGGGGGGAGGAACACTGACGCTTTCTTT. Translating gives CASILARGGRNTDAFF.

The CDR3 loop reads CASSPDGGVNQPQHF. In nucleotides, the CDR3 is TGCGCCAGCAGCCCGGATGGGGGGGTCAATCAGCCCCAGCATTTT. The chain couples TRBV4-1 to TRBJ1-5, with D perhaps matching TRBD1 (5 bases). The germline V and J ends were trimmed by 4 bases and 3 bases, with 13 bases remaining between them. Looked up from germline, CDR1 is MGHRA and CDR2 is YSYEKL. CDR3 length: 15 amino acids.

By frequency in the sample, this clone is medium-sized. The chain recombines TRBV19 with TRBJ2-7; 8 bases line up with TRBD1. The CDR3 runs 15 residues. CDR1 LNHDA and CDR2 SQIVND come from the germline V gene (reference sequence). Trimming at V came to 5 bases and at J to 5 bases, leaving 11 bases not matched to a gene. CDR3 loop: CASSPKTGAVDEQYF. CDR3 nucleotide sequence: TGTGCCAGTAGTCCTAAGACAGGGGCGGTGGACGAGCAGTACTTC.

This clone was picked up many times. V and J are TRBV18 and TRBJ1-4, with D possibly matching TRBD1 (6 bases). This CDR3 comprises 15 residues. The V end lost 6 bases, the J end lost 3 bases, and 14 bases lay between the germline ends. Per germline, CDR1 KGHSH and CDR2 LQKENI. CDR3 in amino acids: CASSPAGQPNEKLFF. DNA of the CDR3: TGTGCCAGCTCTCCGGCCGGACAGCCTAATGAAAAACTGTTTTTT.

This clone has more than one count but fewer than ten. The V gene is TRBV28, the J gene TRBJ1-6, with D possibly TRBD1 on 5 matching bases. This CDR3 is 15 amino acids long. Deletions cut 8 bases from V and 10 bases from J, with 21 bases between. Germline CDR1 and CDR2: MDHEN and SYDVKM. The CDR3 coding sequence is TGTGCCAGCTCCCTCGGGCAGGGATATAGGTCACCCCTCCACTTT. This translates into CASSLGQGYRSPLHF.

CDR3 protein: CASRGSEAGFSYEQYF. In nucleotides, the CDR3 is TGTGCCAGCAGAGGCAGCGAAGCGGGATTCTCCTACGAGCAGTACTTC. The chain carries TRBV6-1 and TRBJ2-7; TRBD2 aligns across 7 bases. Trimming took 6 bases from V and 0 from J; bases not matched to a gene: 11. The germline V gene encodes CDR1 MNHNS and CDR2 SASEGT. This CDR3 has 16 residues.

Notes on this clone: Germline is not matched at one junction end, which may reflect a read error. V is TRBV12-3 or TRBV12-4 and J is TRBJ1-4; 7 bases are a match to TRBD1. The CDR3 consists of 15 residues. The CDR3 loop is CASSSSGQPGKKLFF. In nucleotides, the CDR3 is TGTGCAAGCAGTTCCTCGGGACAGCCAGGTAAAAAACTGTTTTTT.

The V and J genes are TRBV28 and TRBJ2-6; D is unresolved. The CDR3 length is 14 residues. V was trimmed by 3 bases and J by 4 bases, leaving 7 bases between them. Germline lookup yields CDR1 MDHEN and CDR2 SYDVKM. The DNA of the CDR3 is TGTGCCAGCAGTTTTGTTCCCGGGGCCAACGTCCTGACTTTC. This gives the protein CASSFVPGANVLTF.

A few counts support this clone. At one boundary the junction diverges from the germline segment, which might be a read error. This chain joins TRBV6-1 and TRBJ1-1; D may be TRBD1 (5 bases). The CDR3 sequence is 14 residues long. From germline, CDR1 is MNHNS and CDR2 SASEGT. Written as DNA, the CDR3 is TGTGCCAGCAGTGATTGGTTCGAGGACACTGAATCTTTCTTT. Its translation: CASSDWFEDTESFF.

There are many counts of this clone. The rearrangement joins TRBV2 to TRBJ2-3; 8 bases are shared with TRBD2. This CDR3 is 16 amino acids long. V lost 3 bases, J lost 2 bases, and 7 bases stayed unmatched. Germline CDR1 SNHLY, CDR2 FYNNEI. CDR3 loop: CASSDAWTSTTDTQYF. The CDR3 DNA reads as TGTGCCAGCAGTGACGCGTGGACTAGCACCACAGATACGCAGTATTTT.

The genes are TRBV19 and TRBJ1-1, with unresolved D. The CDR3 consists of 15 residues. V lost 3 bases and J 6 bases, leaving 17 bases between the germline ends. CDR1 is LNHDA and CDR2 is SQIVND in the germline V gene (reference sequence). This CDR3 reads CASSITRAALPEAFF. CDR3 DNA: TGTGCCAGTAGTATTACCCGGGCAGCTCTACCTGAAGCTTTCTTT.

Concerning this clone: This CDR3 is missing its conserved last phenylalanine or tryptophan, likely due to a read error. Because the CDR3's place on the DNA is in doubt, the DNA is left out and the CDR3 is given as listed by TCRdb. The CDR3 spells CSARLGGMNEILFI. The rearrangement links TRBV20-1 to TRBJ1-4. Germline-derived CDR1 and CDR2 are DFQATT and SNEGSKA (reference sequence). The CDR3 is made up of 14 amino acids, end residues included.

Sample share makes this clone medium-sized. The CDR3 region has the DNA TGTGCCAGCAGCTGGAACAGGCGCGGGAGTTCACCCCTCCACTTT. Its translation: CASSWNRRGSSPLHF. This chain uses TRBV7-8 with TRBJ1-6; a weak D match, TRBD1 (5 bases). Germline lookup yields CDR1 SGHVS and CDR2 FQNEAQ. Trimming took 4 bases from V and 9 from J, leaving 16 bases between them. This CDR3 comprises 15 residues.

In this sample, this clone turned up a few times. This chain uses TRBV12-3 or TRBV12-4 with TRBJ1-1, with 8 bases identical to TRBD1. The V gene end was trimmed by 5 bases and the J gene end by 3 bases; junction bases not matched to a gene: 5. This CDR3 has 14 residues. CDR3: CASSKTGEDTEAFF. The DNA for the CDR3 is TGTGCCAGCAGTAAGACAGGGGAGGACACTGAAGCTTTCTTT.

A few counts support this clone. A single base separates this from a much larger clone, so it may be a read error. The chain uses TRBV29-1 and TRBJ1-4; D unclear. Germline loops: CDR1 SQVTM, CDR2 ANQGSEA. Trimming took off 6 bases at V and 14 bases at J, with 16 bases between the two ends. The CDR3 has 11 residues. CDR3 sequence (DNA): TGCAGCGTGCCCCGGGGTCCGCCCCTGTTTTTT. Translating gives CSVPRGPPLFF.

This clone was observed many times. The chain links TRBV12-3 or TRBV12-4 to TRBJ2-1; TRBD2 agrees at 10 bases. This CDR3 has 14 amino acids. With V trimmed by 1 base and J by 12 bases, 6 bases remained unmatched. CDR3 amino acids: CASSLDIAGGAQFF. In DNA form, the CDR3 reads TGTGCCAGCAGTTTAGATATAGCGGGGGGTGCGCAGTTCTTC.

This chain links TRBV20-1 with TRBJ2-3; D may correspond to TRBD1 or TRBD2 (5 bases each). Germline V gives CDR1 DFQATT, CDR2 SNEGSKA (reference sequence). The ends were cut back, 8 bases at V and 0 bases at J, with 21 bases in the middle. This CDR3 comprises 16 residues. The CDR3 DNA reads TGCAGTTCAACCCTCCCCCGGGGCCGTAGCACAGATACGCAGTATTTT. It translates to CSSTLPRGRSTDTQYF.

This clone was recorded at least ten times. V usage is TRBV5-4 and J usage is TRBJ1-2, with 10 bases that match TRBD1. The germline V gene has CDR1 SGHNT and CDR2 YYREEE (reference sequence). V shed 4 bases and J 6 bases; nucleotides not matched to a gene: 3. CDR3 length: 13 amino acids. CDR3 bases: TGTGCCAGCAGCGCCGGGACAGGGGATGGCTACACCTTC. Translation: CASSAGTGDGYTF.